The 32 T cell receptor beta chains given below trace back to one sample, sequenced in a study of T cells in Graves' hyperthyroidism and ophthalmopathy. Amplification of TCR beta CDR3 regions was performed using RNA transcripts as template. The primer set for the first-round RT-PCR of the TCR CDR3 was HTBI. TCRdb re-called the multiplex PCR reads with MiXCR, one entry per CDR3 protein. The data hold about 290,000 distinct CDR3 sequences, with about 15% observed a single time. Sequencing input: blood. All receptors come from a man aged 30 to 45 with Graves' hyperthyroidism.

The chain combines TRBV7-9 with TRBJ2-3; 7 bases are a match to TRBD2. V shed 3 bases, J shed 5 bases, and the junction held 11 bases outside the gene matches. The CDR3 has 16 residues. The V gene's germline CDR1 is SEHNR and CDR2 FQNEAQ (reference sequence). DNA of the CDR3: TGTGCCAGCAGCTTGGCCGGTTCTAGCGGATTAGATACGCAGTATTTT. Its protein product is CASSLAGSSGLDTQYF.

V usage is TRBV7-9 and J usage is TRBJ1-1; D gene ambiguous. The CDR3 runs to 12 residues. The V gene's germline CDR1 is SEHNR and CDR2 FQNEAQ (reference sequence). The V and J ends lost 3 bases and 8 bases respectively, with 10 bases between them. In DNA form, the CDR3 reads TGTGCCAGCAGCTTTAGTTTCCTAGAAGCTTTCTTT. Translation: CASSFSFLEAFF.

The chain links TRBV14 to TRBJ2-7; D is possibly TRBD1 (6 bases). The germline CDR1 and CDR2 sequences are SGHDN and FVKESK. This CDR3 region has 18 residues. Trimming removed 1 base from V and 1 base from J, with 20 bases in between. CDR3 bases: TGTGCCAGCAGCCAAGCCTATCGGGGACACCTGGTATCCTACGAGCAGTACTTC. Protein product: CASSQAYRGHLVSYEQYF.

This clonotype showed up many times. V gene TRBV2 combines with J gene TRBJ2-7; tentatively, D is TRBD2 (6 bases). Trimming stripped 11 bases from V and 3 bases from J, with 14 bases between. This CDR3 region has 12 residues. Looked up from germline, CDR1 is SNHLY and CDR2 is FYNNEI. The CDR3: CAATGDYYEQYF. The CDR3, as DNA: TGTGCCGCGACGGGAGATTACTACGAGCAGTACTTC. Together with reference TRBV2 and TRBJ2-7, the CDR3 gives the full variable domain: EPEVTQTPSHQVTQMGQEVILRCVPISNHLYFYWYRQILGQKVEFLVSFYNNEISEKSEIFDDQFSVERPDGSNFTLKIRSTKLEDSAMYFCAATGDYYEQYFGPGTRLTVT.

The V and J genes are TRBV20-1 and TRBJ1-4; perhaps TRBD1 as D (5 bases). The CDR3 is 13 residues long. CDR1 and CDR2 (germline): DFQATT, SNEGSKA (reference sequence). The V gene lost 0 bases and the J gene lost 8 bases, with 10 bases spanning the gap. The CDR3 loop is CSARDYRGEKLFF. CDR3 sequence (DNA): TGCAGTGCTAGAGATTACCGGGGGGAAAAACTGTTTTTT.

This clonotype was seen ten or more times. The CDR3 nucleotides are TGTGCCAGCAGTTCTAGCGGGAGAGCGGATACGCAGTATTTT. Its translation: CASSSSGRADTQYF. The rearrangement uses TRBV6-5 and TRBJ2-3; 10 bases are shared with TRBD2. The CDR3 runs to 14 residues. Trimming cost V 4 bases and J 6 bases; bases outside gene matches: 4. CDR1 MNHEY and CDR2 SVGAGI come from the germline V gene.

The V call is TRBV24-1, the J call TRBJ1-5; D perhaps matches TRBD1 (6 bases). The CDR3 consists of 16 residues. V lost 7 bases and J 6 bases, leaving 21 bases between the germline ends. Germline V gene sequence: CDR1 KGHDR, CDR2 SFDVKD. The CDR3, as DNA: TGTGCCACCAGCGCCTCCGAGGGGGGACTGGTTCAGCCCCAGCATTTT. Protein: CATSASEGGLVQPQHF.

This sequence joins TRBV6-1 and TRBJ2-4, with 8 bases identical to TRBD1. Germline CDR1 is MNHNS and CDR2 is SASEGT. The V and J ends lost 8 bases and 8 bases, in that order; junction bases with no gene match: 11. The CDR3 is made up of 14 amino acids. CDR3 region: CASPPGSGGDIQYF. CDR3 in DNA: TGTGCCAGCCCGCCTGGGTCAGGGGGCGACATTCAGTACTTC.

The V and J genes are TRBV6-1 and TRBJ2-5; either TRBD1 or TRBD2 may supply D (6 bases each). The CDR3 is made up of 15 amino acids. Trimming pared 8 bases from V and 5 bases from J, leaving 21 bases between. The germline CDR1 and CDR2 sequences are MNHNS and SASEGT. The CDR3 spells CASESGGGTGETQYF. The CDR3 DNA is TGTGCCAGCGAATCCGGGGGCGGGACCGGGGAGACCCAGTACTTC.

This chain connects TRBV11-2 to TRBJ1-2; TRBD1 matches at 7 bases. V shed 8 bases and J 5 bases; nucleotides not matched to a gene: 8. Germline CDR1 SGHAT, CDR2 FQNNGV. This CDR3 comprises 13 residues. CDR3 in amino acids: CASALDRSYGYTF. The CDR3 DNA follows: TGTGCCAGCGCCCTGGACAGGTCTTATGGCTACACCTTC.

The chain joins TRBV6-4 to TRBJ2-1; TRBD1 agrees at 9 bases. Losses at the gene ends were 4 bases for V and 10 bases for J; bases not matched to a gene: 5. This CDR3 comprises 13 residues. Germline CDR1 and CDR2: MRHNA and SNTAGT. CDR3 DNA: TGTGCCAGCAGTGGGGACAGGGTCGGGGAGCAGTTCTTC. This translates into CASSGDRVGEQFF.

V usage is TRBV12-5 and J usage is TRBJ2-5, with D perhaps matching TRBD1 (6 bases). This CDR3 has 14 residues. Trimming removed 7 bases at V and 5 bases at J, with 17 bases between. The V gene's germline CDR1 is LGHNT and CDR2 FRNRAP. The CDR3 sequence: CASALGQPVETQYF. DNA for the CDR3: TGTGCTAGTGCCCTCGGACAGCCTGTGGAGACCCAGTACTTC.

This chain joins TRBV20-1 and TRBJ2-3; D may be TRBD2 (6 bases). CDR1 DFQATT and CDR2 SNEGSKA come from the germline V gene (reference sequence). Trimming removed 5 bases at V and 0 bases at J, with 15 bases between. This CDR3 has 15 residues. The CDR3 region is CSASESSGSTDTQYF. Here the CDR3 DNA reads TGCAGTGCTTCGGAGAGTAGCGGAAGCACAGATACGCAGTATTTT.

This clonotype was recorded many times. The rearrangement links TRBV11-1 to TRBJ2-5; D gene ambiguous. In germline, CDR1 is SGHAT, CDR2 FQDESV (reference sequence). This CDR3 comprises 15 residues. Trimming pared 1 base from V and 5 bases from J, leaving 14 bases between. CDR3 bases: TGTGCCAGCAGCTTAGGGGCCACAGACGAGGAGACCCAGTACTTC. It codes for CASSLGATDEETQYF.

This clonotype was seen many times. The CDR3 loop is CASSSGPDTGSYNSPLHF. The CDR3 DNA reads as TGTGCCAGCAGTTCGGGCCCCGATACGGGCTCCTATAATTCACCCCTCCACTTT. V is TRBV12-3 or TRBV12-4 and J is TRBJ1-6; the D is unclear. The CDR3 totals 18 residues. The V gene lost 4 bases and the J gene lost 0 bases, with 16 bases spanning the gap.

Worth noting for this clonotype: This could be a read error, since a much larger clone is one nucleotide away. J is TRBJ2-5 and V is TRBV12-5; D assignment may be TRBD1 or TRBD2 (5 bases each). Germline V CDR1 and CDR2: LGHNT, FRNRAP. The CDR3 consists of 16 residues. The DNA for the CDR3 is TGTGCTAGTGGTTTGTCTTCCGGGACGTACCAAGAGACCCGGTACTTC. It is translated as CASGLSSGTYQETRYF.

The table lists this clonotype with many counts. The V gene is TRBV7-2, the J gene TRBJ2-1; the D gene is possibly TRBD2 (6 bases). The V gene's germline CDR1 is SGHTA and CDR2 FQGNSA. V lost 3 bases, J lost 6 bases, and 12 bases lay in between. The CDR3 contains 14 residues. In nucleotides, the CDR3 is TGTGCCAGCAGCTTCCGACTAGGATCCAATGAGCAGTTCTTC. Protein product: CASSFRLGSNEQFF.

The sample holds a few counts of this clonotype. The chain's CDR3 is CASSLGIGNTIYF. Here the CDR3 DNA reads TGTGCCAGCAGCTTAGGGATTGGAAACACCATATATTTT. The chain employs TRBV7-8 and TRBJ1-3; D remains ambiguous. Trimming left V 1 base short and J 3 bases short, with 4 bases between. This CDR3 has 13 residues. Germline V gene data show CDR1 as SGHVS and CDR2 as FQNEAQ.

This clonotype was observed a handful of times. V is TRBV29-1 and J is TRBJ2-2; D is possibly TRBD2 (6 bases). The CDR3 runs 13 residues. The V gene's germline CDR1 is SQVTM and CDR2 ANQGSEA. With 5 bases removed from V and 3 bases from J, the gap between germline ends came to 10 bases. CDR3 sequence: CSVLGGYTGELFF. In DNA form, the CDR3 reads TGCAGCGTTCTTGGGGGGTACACCGGGGAGCTGTTTTTT.

Only a few counts were recorded for this clonotype. The chain employs TRBV11-1 and TRBJ2-7, with D possibly being TRBD1 (5 bases). The V gene's germline CDR1 is SGHAT and CDR2 FQDESV (reference sequence). V lost 3 bases, J lost 1 base, and 7 bases lay in between. This CDR3 spans 13 amino acids. The CDR3 reads CASSFTGSYEQYF. For the CDR3, the DNA is TGTGCCAGCAGCTTCACAGGTTCCTACGAGCAGTACTTC.

The V call is TRBV9, the J call TRBJ2-2; TRBD1 might be the D (6 bases). The CDR3 is 16 residues long. CDR1 and CDR2 from the germline V gene are SGDLS and YYNGEE. The germline V and J ends were trimmed by 4 bases and 6 bases, with 19 bases remaining between them. The CDR3 reads CASSIRDTRGAGELFF. CDR3 DNA sequence: TGTGCCAGCAGCATTCGGGACACAAGAGGGGCCGGGGAGCTGTTTTTT.

This clonotype was seen only a few times. The CDR3 region is CASSVPLGHTYNEQFF. As DNA, the CDR3 is TGTGCCAGCAGCGTTCCCTTGGGACACACATACAATGAGCAGTTCTTC. The genes are TRBV5-4 and TRBJ2-1; weak D call: TRBD1 (6 bases). Trimming stripped 4 bases from V and 4 bases from J, with 18 bases between. The germline V gene encodes CDR1 SGHNT and CDR2 YYREEE (reference sequence). This CDR3 comprises 16 residues.

This clonotype came up a few times. Just one base apart from a much larger clone, this may be a read error. The gene calls are TRBV3-1 and TRBJ1-1; no definite D call. From germline, CDR1 is LGHDT and CDR2 YNNKEL (reference sequence). CDR3 length equals 14 residues. V was cut by 4 bases and J by 3 bases, with 12 bases left in between. CDR3 sequence reads: CASSRHDTDTEAFF. Here the CDR3 DNA reads TGTGCCAGCAGCCGACACGACACGGACACTGAAGCTTTCTTT.

This clonotype appeared many times. The chain couples TRBV2 to TRBJ2-1; TRBD2 agrees at 7 bases. Germline V gives CDR1 SNHLY, CDR2 FYNNEI. This CDR3 has 16 amino acids. J gave up 4 bases and V 3 bases, and 9 bases lay outside the gene matches. This CDR3 is CASSDFRAGIYNEQFF. The CDR3 bases are TGTGCCAGCAGTGACTTCAGAGCGGGAATTTACAATGAGCAGTTCTTC.

The gene calls are TRBV2 and TRBJ2-5; 8 positions agree with TRBD2. Germline V gene data show CDR1 as SNHLY and CDR2 as FYNNEI. The J segment lost 5 bases and the V segment lost 7 bases, leaving 9 bases of the junction unmatched. CDR3 length: 14 residues. As DNA, the CDR3 is TGTGCCAGCACGGGGGGGGACCCCGGGGAGACCCAGTACTTC. This translates into CASTGGDPGETQYF.

This chain joins TRBV29-1 and TRBJ2-1; D remains ambiguous. This CDR3 has 11 amino acids. Germline-derived CDR1 and CDR2 are SQVTM and ANQGSEA. V lost 4 bases, J lost 5 bases, and 6 bases lay in between. CDR3 bases: TGCAGCGTTGCCCTTAACAATGAGCAGTTCTTC. It is translated as CSVALNNEQFF.

J is TRBJ2-6 and V is TRBV3-1; D gene uncertain. The CDR3 has 17 amino acids. V shed 1 base and J shed 4 bases, with 14 bases lying between them. From germline, CDR1 is LGHDT and CDR2 YNNKEL (reference sequence). This CDR3 is CASSQVGRVTGANVLTF. The CDR3 DNA follows: TGTGCCAGCAGCCAAGTTGGTCGGGTAACCGGGGCCAACGTCCTGACTTTC.

This clonotype was detected a few times. The V call is TRBV20-1, the J call TRBJ2-6; possible D gene TRBD2, 6 bases. This CDR3 has 19 residues. The V gene's germline CDR1 is DFQATT and CDR2 SNEGSKA (reference sequence). V lost 0 bases and J lost 1, with 19 bases in between. CDR3 DNA: TGCAGTGCTAGAGATCTAGGGACTCCCCCCCTTTCTGGGGCCAACGTCCTGACTTTC. This translates into CSARDLGTPPLSGANVLTF.

This chain connects TRBV10-3 to TRBJ2-7, with D perhaps given as TRBD1 or TRBD2 (5 bases each). Trimming pared 3 bases from V and 2 bases from J, leaving 23 bases between. CDR1 and CDR2 from the germline V gene are ENHRY and SYGVKD. CDR3 length equals 18 residues. This chain's CDR3 is CAISDPGRGPLKTYEQYF. The CDR3 DNA is TGTGCCATCAGTGATCCGGGACGGGGACCTCTGAAGACCTACGAGCAGTACTTC.

The sample holds many counts of this clonotype. V is TRBV2 and J is TRBJ2-2; 7 nucleotides agree with TRBD2. The germline V gene has CDR1 SNHLY and CDR2 FYNNEI. The CDR3 loop spans 15 amino acids. Trimming took 3 bases from V and 4 from J; bases not matched to a gene: 5. Written as DNA, the CDR3 is TGTGCCAGCAGTGATCAGCGGGATCCCACCGGGGAGCTGTTTTTT. Translation: CASSDQRDPTGELFF.

The chain is built from TRBV7-3 and TRBJ2-5; TRBD2 matches at 9 bases. Germline V gene sequence: CDR1 SGHTA, CDR2 FQGTGA. V lost 2 bases, J lost 4 bases, and 2 bases stayed unmatched. The CDR3 totals 14 residues. The CDR3: CASSLGGRAETQYF. The DNA for the CDR3 is TGTGCCAGCAGCTTAGGCGGGAGGGCAGAGACCCAGTACTTC.

This clonotype was picked up a small number of times. The genes are TRBV6-1 and TRBJ2-1; D is tentatively TRBD1 or TRBD2 (5 bases each). The germline V and J ends were trimmed by 6 bases and 6 bases, with 15 bases remaining between them. Germline CDR1 and CDR2: MNHNS and SASEGT. This CDR3 has 14 residues. The CDR3 DNA follows: TGTGCCAGCAGGATGGGTCCGGGGCCCAATGAGCAGTTCTTC. Residues: CASRMGPGPNEQFF.